These 16 T cell receptor beta chains were all obtained from the same sample, sequenced in a study of CD8 T cells in ankylosing spondylitis. TCRdb re-derived calls from the 5' RACE reads in MiXCR, one entry per CDR3 protein. The sample records approximately 340,000 distinct CDR3 sequences, under 15% being singletons. Sequencing was done on a sample of blood, either unsorted or a sorted T cell fraction (not recorded which). The receptor set was obtained from a male donor with ankylosing spondylitis or in good health (not recorded which).

This clonotype was counted ten times or more. V is TRBV12-3 or TRBV12-4 and J is TRBJ2-7; 11 bases agree with TRBD1. The CDR3 runs 16 residues. Unmatched junction bases numbered 9, after V lost 5 bases and J lost 3 bases. The CDR3 nucleotides are TGTGCCAGCAGTCTCGGGTCGGGACAGGGGGACTACGAGCAGTACTTC. Residues: CASSLGSGQGDYEQYF.

In this sample, this clonotype turned up many times. V is TRBV3-1 and J is TRBJ1-1; no reliable D call. CDR1 is LGHDT and CDR2 is YNNKEL in the germline V gene (reference sequence). The CDR3 is 13 residues long. Trimming took off 4 bases at V and 4 bases at J, with 10 bases between the two ends. In DNA form, the CDR3 reads TGTGCCAGCAGCCCCTTGCGGGCCACTGAAGCTTTCTTT. The encoded protein is CASSPLRATEAFF.

Only a few counts were recorded for this clonotype. The chain has TRBV7-2 and TRBJ1-1; D might be TRBD1 (6 bases). V lost 1 base, J lost 6 bases, and 12 bases lay in between. This CDR3 is 14 amino acids long. Germline V gene data show CDR1 as SGHTA and CDR2 as FQGNSA. CDR3 DNA sequence: TGTGCCAGCAGCTTAGATAGGGGGGCAGCTGAAGCTTTCTTT. It specifies CASSLDRGAAEAFF.

CDR3 nucleotides: TGCGCCAGCAGCTCCAATAGCGGGAGCTCCTACGAGCAGTACTTC. The encoded protein is CASSSNSGSSYEQYF. This chain joins TRBV5-1 and TRBJ2-7; 9 bases are shared with TRBD2. CDR1 and CDR2 (germline): SGHRS, YFSETQ. This CDR3 region has 15 residues. With 3 bases clipped from V and 0 bases from J, the junction kept 4 bases outside the gene matches.

This clonotype occurred a few times. The chain is built from TRBV20-1 and TRBJ2-3; TRBD1 might be the D (6 bases). Per the germline V gene, CDR1 is DFQATT and CDR2 is SNEGSKA (reference sequence). V shed 4 bases and J shed 0 bases, with 11 bases lying between them. CDR3 length: 14 residues. The chain's CDR3 is CSATGASSTDTQYF. The DNA for the CDR3 is TGCAGTGCTACAGGGGCCTCGAGCACAGATACGCAGTATTTT.

This clonotype was recorded many times. This rearrangement joins TRBV12-3 or TRBV12-4 to TRBJ2-3; D is undetermined. The V end lost 7 bases, the J end lost 5 bases, and 13 bases lay between the germline ends. This CDR3 has 13 amino acids. Here the CDR3 DNA reads TGTGCCAGCACCCTATCGGCAGGAGATACGCAGTATTTT. Residues: CASTLSAGDTQYF.

The rearrangement links TRBV20-1 to TRBJ1-6; 9 bases are a match to TRBD1. Germline assignment: CDR1 DFQATT and CDR2 SNEGSKA (reference sequence). J gave up 7 bases and V 4 bases, and 2 bases lay outside the gene matches. The CDR3 totals 13 residues. The CDR3 DNA follows: TGCAGTGCTACCGGACAGGGGAATTCACCCCTCCACTTT. Translation: CSATGQGNSPLHF.

In its sample, this clonotype was seen a few times. The J gene is TRBJ1-3, the V gene TRBV27; TRBD1 matches at 10 bases. The CDR3 extends over 16 amino acids. Trimming cost V 6 bases and J 2 bases; bases outside gene matches: 7. The V gene's germline CDR1 is MNHEY and CDR2 SMNVEV (reference sequence). In DNA, the CDR3 is TGTGCCAGCAGGCCGGGACAGGGGAAACCTGGAAACACCATATATTTT. As protein: CASRPGQGKPGNTIYF.

The V call is TRBV11-2, the J call TRBJ2-5; 8 bases fit TRBD2. CDR3 size: 16 residues. Germline assignment: CDR1 SGHAT and CDR2 FQNNGV. Trimming removed 4 bases from V and 7 bases from J; junction bases left unmatched: 14. The CDR3 loop is CASSWAGGDLGATQYF. The DNA of the CDR3 is TGTGCCAGCAGCTGGGCGGGGGGAGACTTAGGGGCGACCCAGTACTTC.

In this sample, this clonotype turned up a few times. The junction differs from germline at one of its ends, possibly a read error. The genes are TRBV18 and TRBJ2-2; 9 bases line up with TRBD1. The CDR3 is made up of 17 amino acids. Germline V gives CDR1 KGHSH, CDR2 LQKENI. CDR3 DNA: TGTGCCAGCTCATCACCATTGACAGGGGGAGCCACCGGGGAGCTGTTTTTT. The encoded protein is CASSSPLTGGATGELFF.

A few counts support this clonotype. V is TRBV10-3 and J is TRBJ2-1, with D tentatively TRBD1 (5 bases). Trimming stripped 7 bases from V and 0 bases from J, with 10 bases between. CDR1 is ENHRY, CDR2 SYGVKD, per germline. The CDR3 sequence is 14 residues long. CDR3 sequence reads: CAIMGQSSYNEQFF. CDR3 DNA sequence: TGTGCCATCATGGGGCAAAGCTCCTACAATGAGCAGTTCTTC.

J is TRBJ2-4 and V is TRBV2; the D gene is possibly TRBD2 (7 bases). CDR3 length: 12 residues. Trimming shortened V by 7 bases and J by 6 bases, and 10 bases separated the two germline ends. The V gene's germline CDR1 is SNHLY and CDR2 FYNNEI. CDR3 DNA: TGTGCCAGCAAGAGGGGGGGAAACATTCAGTACTTC. Its protein is CASKRGGNIQYF. Full variable domain (remainder filled in from reference TRBV2 and TRBJ2-4): EPEVTQTPSHQVTQMGQEVILRCVPISNHLYFYWYRQILGQKVEFLVSFYNNEISEKSEIFDDQFSVERPDGSNFTLKIRSTKLEDSAMYFCASKRGGNIQYFGAGTRLSVL.

A few counts support this clonotype. The rearrangement joins TRBV12-3 or TRBV12-4 to TRBJ2-7; TRBD1 matches at 7 bases. The trim removed 3 bases at V and 5 bases at J, leaving 1 base unmatched. The CDR3 runs 12 residues. The CDR3 sequence: CASSFQGDEQYF. Here the CDR3 DNA reads TGTGCCAGCAGTTTCCAGGGGGACGAGCAGTACTTC.

This clonotype has only one observation. The gene calls are TRBV20-1 and TRBJ2-2; D tentatively reads TRBD1 or TRBD2 (6 bases each). Germline V gene data show CDR1 as DFQATT and CDR2 as SNEGSKA (reference sequence). The V end lost 0 bases, the J end lost 2 bases, and 10 bases lay between the germline ends. This CDR3 has 15 residues. CDR3 region: CSARDGGTNTGELFF. CDR3 nucleotide sequence: TGCAGTGCTAGAGATGGGGGGACAAACACCGGGGAGCTGTTTTTT.

This clonotype has a handful of counts. The chain recombines TRBV5-1 with TRBJ2-5; 7 bases line up with TRBD1. The CDR3 runs to 14 residues. J gave up 1 base and V 3 bases, and 3 bases lay outside the gene matches. The germline gives CDR1 SGHRS, CDR2 YFSETQ. The CDR3 is CASSWGQSQETQYF. For the CDR3, the DNA is TGCGCCAGCAGCTGGGGACAGTCCCAAGAGACCCAGTACTTC.

The chain couples TRBV18 to TRBJ2-7; D is unresolved. With 6 bases removed from V and 6 bases from J, the gap between germline ends came to 12 bases. The CDR3 runs 12 residues. CDR1 is KGHSH and CDR2 is LQKENI in the germline V gene. CDR3 loop: CASSRSGFEQYF. In DNA form, the CDR3 reads TGTGCCAGCTCCCGATCCGGGTTCGAGCAGTACTTC.